Included here is one T cell receptor (beta chain) sequence, with context. Germline V gene lookup returns CDR1 ENHRY and CDR2 SYGVKD. The CDR3 covers 17 residues. V shed 7 bases and J 4 bases; nucleotides not matched to a gene: 13. This sample was taken from a study of cytomegalovirus exposure and HLA in healthy donors. Study-level background: Most genotyped donors, 81% of 350 to 500, had Caucasian-associated genetic ancestry.

Amplification used 60 Vbeta primers and 13 Jbeta primers. Measured with immunoSEQ multiplex PCR; TCRdb has only the in-frame clones, and not every one. The data hold about 110,000 clones, with roughly 80% observed a single time. The chain couples TRBV10-3 to TRBJ1-3; 10 bases are shared with TRBD1. This receptor was identified in a man between 60 and 70 years old in good health and CMV-seronegative. Sequences were obtained from PBMCs. The CDR3 is CAITRRPGQGYGNTIYF. The CDR3 DNA reads as TGTGCCATCACCCGCCGACCGGGACAGGGGTACGGAAACACCATATATTTT.